This entry describes one T cell receptor (beta chain). What it recognizes is unknown. This specimen belongs to a study of shared clonotypes between healthy human individuals. Background on the study: CD4 naive and memory got three plates each, CD8 naive two, CD8 memory one. Study results and caveats: The represented genetic and exposure-history diversity was limited by the small number of donors. Rarefaction exposed incomplete sorted-subset sequencing despite large depth. Deeper or shallower sequencing was expected to change how clonotypes are shared among donors.

The repertoire was sequenced with immunoSEQ multiplex PCR; TCRdb's copy has only in-frame clones and lacks some. The sample consists of under 1,100,000 clones, around 78% of them appearing once. CDR1 and CDR2 from the germline V gene are SEHNR and FQNEAQ (reference sequence). V was trimmed by 8 bases and J by 1 base, leaving 8 bases between them. The CDR3 is 12 amino acids. The sequenced sample consisted of memory CD4+ T cells from PBMCs. As for subset: CD45RA-negative fraction. The receptor was isolated from a man between 18 and 29 years old in good health. Some clones in this sample may be carry-over from other donors' samples. The V gene is TRBV7-9, the J gene TRBJ1-1; tentative D call: TRBD1 (5 bases). The CDR3 DNA sequence: TGTGCCAGCCGGCAGGGGAACACTGAAGCTTTCTTT. Translation gives CASRQGNTEAFF. The full variable domain, completed using reference TRBV7-9 and TRBJ1-1, is DTGVSQNPRHKITKRGQNVTFRCDPISEHNRLYWYRQTLGQGPEFLTYFQNEAQLEKSRLLSDRFSAERPKGSFSTLEIQRTEQGDSAMYLCASRQGNTEAFFGQGTRLTVV.